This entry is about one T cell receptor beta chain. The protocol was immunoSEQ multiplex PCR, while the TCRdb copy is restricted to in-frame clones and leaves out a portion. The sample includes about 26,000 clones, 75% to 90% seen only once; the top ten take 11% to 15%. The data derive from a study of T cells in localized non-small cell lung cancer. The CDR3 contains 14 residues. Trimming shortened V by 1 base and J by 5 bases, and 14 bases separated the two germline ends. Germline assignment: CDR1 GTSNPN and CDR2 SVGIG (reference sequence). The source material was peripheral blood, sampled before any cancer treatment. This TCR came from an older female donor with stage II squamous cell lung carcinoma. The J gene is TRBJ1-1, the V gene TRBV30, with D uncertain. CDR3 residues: CAWSGGLIKTEAFF. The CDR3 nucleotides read TGTGCCTGGAGTGGTGGACTTATTAAAACTGAAGCTTTCTTT. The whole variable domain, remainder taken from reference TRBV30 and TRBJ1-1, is SQTIHQWPATLVQPVGSPLSLECTVEGTSNPNLYWYRQAAGRGLQLLFYSVGIGQISSEVPQNLSASRPQDRQFILSSKKLLLSDSGFYLCAWSGGLIKTEAFFGQGTRLTVV.